This T cell receptor beta chain was observed in a study of shared clonotypes between healthy human individuals. Findings and caveats of the study: In general, naive subsets displayed greater estimated richness than memory subsets did.

Clones were sequenced by immunoSEQ multiplex PCR, and TCRdb holds only the in-frame ones, with some missing. The sample lists over a million clones, roughly 96% occurring once. CD4+ cells were split into CD45RA+ naive and CD45RA-negative memory subsets. Germline V gene sequence: CDR1 SGHDT, CDR2 YYEEEE. The CDR3 sequence is 15 residues long. Between the trimmed V and J ends, which lost 0 bases and 1 base, there was a span of 8 bases. As for this clone: Antigen unknown.

Source material: naive CD4+ T cells sorted from blood. Subset indicated: CD45RA+ positively selected. The rearrangement joins TRBV5-6 to TRBJ1-5, with D uncertain. The receptor's source is a man aged 30 to 45 in good health. The CDR3 region is CASSLAGVSNQPQHF. CDR3 bases: TGTGCCAGCAGCTTGGCCGGGGTGAGCAATCAGCCCCAGCATTTT.